This TCR beta chain was documented in a study of cytomegalovirus exposure and HLA in healthy donors. Overall study results and limits: Within an earlier analysis, most TCR beta V segments proved productive either about 87% or about 30% of the time. With further analysis later on, most CMV-associated TCR beta chains appeared HLA-restricted.

V lost 3 bases and J 1 base, leaving 19 bases between the germline ends. CDR3 length equals 19 residues. Germline V gives CDR1 MNHEY, CDR2 SMNVEV (reference sequence). A word on this clone: The antigen remains undetermined.

60 Vbeta and 13 Jbeta primers were used in PCR. Original methodology: Unique TCR beta chains numbered 80 million to 95 million in a later analysis, with 10 million to 14 million shared. Measured with immunoSEQ multiplex PCR; TCRdb has only the in-frame clones, and not every one. V, J and clone size are those of that table, while D and trimming were read from the DNA. The sample records roughly 66,000 clones, roughly 66% being singletons. This clonotype was sampled from a woman aged 45 to 65 in good health and CMV-seronegative. The sequencing input was PBMCs. The chain is built from TRBV27 and TRBJ2-6; tentative D call: TRBD1 (5 bases). DNA for the CDR3: TGTGCCAGCAGTTTTTTCGGGCAGGCAGGGTTATCTGGGGCCAACGTCCTGACTTTC. Translating it yields CASSFFGQAGLSGANVLTF.